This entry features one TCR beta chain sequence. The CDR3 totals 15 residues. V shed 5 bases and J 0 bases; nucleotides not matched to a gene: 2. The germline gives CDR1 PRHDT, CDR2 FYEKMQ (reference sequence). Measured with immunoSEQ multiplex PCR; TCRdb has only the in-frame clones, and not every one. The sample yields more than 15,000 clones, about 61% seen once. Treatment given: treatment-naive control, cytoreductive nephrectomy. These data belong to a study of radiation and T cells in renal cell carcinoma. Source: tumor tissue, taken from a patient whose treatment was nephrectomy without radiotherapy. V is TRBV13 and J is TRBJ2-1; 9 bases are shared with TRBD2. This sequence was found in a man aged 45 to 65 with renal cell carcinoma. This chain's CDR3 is CASSHSGSSYNEQFF. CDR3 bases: TGTGCCAGCAGCCATAGCGGGAGCTCCTACAATGAGCAGTTCTTC.